This T cell receptor (beta chain) was sequenced in a study of OX40 agonist ivuxolimab in advanced cancers. With regard to the full study: Ivuxolimab was an agonistic, fully human IgG2 monoclonal antibody directed against OX40 (CD134), a costimulatory receptor. Intravenous ivuxolimab was administered to patients every 2 weeks at six dose levels: 0.01, 0.1, 0.3, 1.5, 3 and 10 mg/kg. Among the roughly 50 dose-escalation patients, some 20 had hepatocellular carcinoma, around 15 melanoma, 9 renal cell carcinoma and 9 head and neck cancer. A male proportion of roughly 85% and a mean age of around 60 years, ranging from 23 to 79, were recorded for the dose-escalation cohort. Patients were allowed to have had prior anti-PD-1, anti-PD-L1 or anti-CTLA-4 therapy, and approximately 40% of the dose-escalation patients had previously received checkpoint inhibitors. Partial responses occurred in three dose-escalation patients: two with cutaneous melanoma and one with hepatocellular carcinoma. Peripheral TCRbeta sequencing was intended to test whether TCR sequence diversity was altered and clonal T-cell expansion was caused by ivuxolimab. The paper describes the monotherapy dose-escalation part (N of about 52 patients) of the phase I trial of ivuxolimab.

Patients with autoimmune disease history or receiving systemic immunosuppression were excluded from the trial. In every dose cohort, peripheral blood was drawn for TCR sequencing at baseline, cycle 4 day 1, and cycle 7 day 1. The samples were drawn from a first-in-human, open-label, multicenter phase I dose-escalation trial of ivuxolimab. The trial enrolled adults with locally advanced or metastatic head and neck squamous cell, hepatocellular, melanoma or renal cell carcinoma. CD4+ and CD8+ T cells were sorted separately from peripheral blood before TCR sequencing. The study at large found these results: The antigen specificity of the clonally expanded peripheral T cells was not determined. In partial responders in the 0.1-3.0 mg/kg groups, normalized peripheral clonal expansion was found to be among the lowest, especially among CD8+ T cells. At doses of 0.1 to 3.0 mg/kg, clonal expansion of both CD4+ and CD8+ blood T cells was observed from baseline to week 6. After ivuxolimab, CD8+ T cells had more expanded clones than CD4+ T cells on average. Low levels of normalized T-cell clonal expansion were also seen in some patients who did not respond.

Comments on this clone: No antigen is known for it. Base quality data are lacking; no much larger clone is found one base away.

Genomic DNA was extracted from sorted cells for sequencing of the TCRbeta CDR3 region. The immunoSEQ Assay was used for sequencing of TCRbeta CDR3 regions. Drawn from immuneACCESS, this table holds only the in-frame rearrangements with V and J called that TCRdb kept. Clones are partly lost; checked studies trace under half to an unresolved V gene and leave the rest unexplained. The sample table contains some 40,000 clones; only one count was recorded for around 92% of them. The ten biggest clones cover 13% to 15% of the sample. The germline V gene provides CDR1 MDHEN and CDR2 SYDVKM. V is shortened by 5 bases, J by 3 bases, and the region joining them spans 15 bases. From the cysteine up to the phenylalanine, the CDR3 has a length of 15 residues. Only the CDR3 portion is preserved as DNA: 45 bases, with reading frame beginning at the first base.

The sequencing here drew on CD4+ or CD8+ T cells sorted from blood, taken in a trial of the OX40 agonist ivuxolimab. The rearranged chain carries TRBV28 and TRBJ2-3; the best D guess is TRBD2, with 5 bases matching. This clonotype was sampled from an adult with an advanced solid tumor such as melanoma, head and neck, liver or kidney cancer. The nucleotides are TGTGCCAGCAGTGTGCCCGGGGTTCCGACAGATACGCAGTATTTT. Translated, this is CASSVPGVPTDTQYF.